Below, 25 T cell receptor beta chains from the same sample are listed, as sequenced in a study of cytomegalovirus exposure and HLA in healthy donors. PCR used 60 Vbeta primers and 13 Jbeta primers. The method was immunoSEQ multiplex PCR; TCRdb's version includes in-frame clones alone and lacks a portion of them. This table holds 120,000 to 150,000 clones, about four fifths found once. The sequenced sample consisted of PBMCs. The receptors come from a middle-aged woman in good health and CMV-seropositive.

The chain employs TRBV5-6 and TRBJ2-7; D perhaps matches TRBD2 (6 bases). Trimming removed 3 bases from V and 5 bases from J, with 9 bases in between. The CDR3 spans 12 residues. Germline loops: CDR1 SGHDT, CDR2 YYEEEE. The CDR3 loop reads CASSSGLNEQYF. In DNA, the CDR3 is TGTGCCAGCAGCTCGGGACTGAACGAGCAGTACTTC.

The chain recombines TRBV27 with TRBJ2-7; 8 bases map to TRBD1. Germline V gene lookup returns CDR1 MNHEY and CDR2 SMNVEV (reference sequence). The CDR3 sequence is 13 residues long. The V and J ends lost 7 bases and 3 bases, in that order; junction bases with no gene match: 5. CDR3 region: CASTDRGSYEQYF. The CDR3 nucleotides read TGTGCCAGCACCGACAGGGGTAGCTACGAGCAGTACTTC.

V gene TRBV27 combines with J gene TRBJ2-3; 9 positions agree with TRBD1. Germline trimming cut 5 bases from V and 1 base from J; bases unmatched to any gene: 4. The CDR3 is 15 residues long. The germline V gene encodes CDR1 MNHEY and CDR2 SMNVEV (reference sequence). The chain's CDR3 is CASSSRDRGTDTQYF. Written as DNA, the CDR3 is TGTGCCAGCAGTAGCCGGGACAGGGGCACAGATACGCAGTATTTT.

This chain links TRBV7-8 with TRBJ2-1; maybe TRBD2 (6 bases). This CDR3 region has 18 residues. Germline V gives CDR1 SGHVS, CDR2 FQNEAQ. V was pared by 1 base and J by 4 bases, with 20 bases between. The CDR3 sequence is CASSLVLSHGSRYNEQFF. DNA for the CDR3: TGTGCCAGCAGCTTAGTACTTTCACACGGGAGTAGATACAATGAGCAGTTCTTC.

The chain links TRBV28 to TRBJ2-3, with 10 bases fitting TRBD2. The CDR3 contains 16 residues. CDR1 MDHEN and CDR2 SYDVKM come from the germline V gene. Trimming took 4 bases from V and 3 from J; bases not matched to a gene: 7. CDR3 sequence: CASSSGLAVQTDTQYF. Here the CDR3 DNA reads TGTGCCAGCAGTTCAGGACTAGCGGTACAGACAGATACGCAGTATTTT.

The CDR3 reads CASSLDREGDTQYF. In DNA form, the CDR3 reads TGTGCCAGCAGCTTGGACCGAGAGGGAGATACGCAGTATTTT. The V call is TRBV5-4, the J call TRBJ2-3; weak D call: TRBD2 (5 bases). This CDR3 is built from 14 residues. The germline V gene has CDR1 SGHNT and CDR2 YYREEE (reference sequence). The V gene lost 0 bases and the J gene lost 5 bases, with 10 bases spanning the gap.

The rearrangement uses TRBV27 and TRBJ2-5; 9 bases fit TRBD1. The V gene's germline CDR1 is MNHEY and CDR2 SMNVEV (reference sequence). The CDR3 loop spans 15 amino acids. V dropped 7 bases and J dropped 5; count of bases not matched to a gene: 11. CDR3 DNA sequence: TGTGCCAGCACGACCCGAGGACAGGGGAGGGAGACCCAGTACTTC. Amino acid sequence: CASTTRGQGRETQYF.

CDR3 bases: TGTGCCAGCAGACCCTCCCCCGGGACGGCGGGGGGAAAACTGTTTTTT. As protein: CASRPSPGTAGGKLFF. The chain is built from TRBV28 and TRBJ1-4; a possible D gene is TRBD1 (5 bases). CDR1 is MDHEN and CDR2 is SYDVKM in the germline V gene. The CDR3 totals 16 residues. Trimming pared 6 bases from V and 10 bases from J, leaving 24 bases between.

This clone was seen a few times. The chain combines TRBV6-5 with TRBJ2-2; 7 bases line up with TRBD2. The CDR3 length is 15 residues. V lost 6 bases to trimming and J lost 5 bases; unmatched junction nucleotides: 9. Germline loops: CDR1 MNHEY, CDR2 SVGAGI. CDR3 protein: CASREGGRRTGELFF. In DNA, the CDR3 is TGTGCCAGCAGGGAGGGAGGGAGGCGGACCGGGGAGCTGTTTTTT.

The gene calls are TRBV9 and TRBJ2-3; D call uncertain. Trimming cost V 0 bases and J 0 bases, with 11 bases left between them. Looked up from germline, CDR1 is SGDLS and CDR2 is YYNGEE. The CDR3 length is 16 residues. CDR3 nucleotide sequence: TGTGCCAGCAGCGTAGTTTCCTTATCTAGCACAGATACGCAGTATTTT. It is translated as CASSVVSLSSTDTQYF.

The chain carries TRBV6-5 and TRBJ2-5; a possible D gene is TRBD1 (6 bases). The CDR3 is made up of 13 amino acids. The germline CDR1 and CDR2 sequences are MNHEY and SVGAGI. The germline V and J ends were trimmed by 5 bases and 3 bases, with 10 bases remaining between them. The CDR3 here is CASSIGQKETQYF. CDR3 coding DNA: TGTGCCAGCAGTATTGGACAGAAAGAGACCCAGTACTTC.

The gene calls are TRBV13 and TRBJ1-1; D might be TRBD1 (6 bases). The CDR3 runs 14 residues. Germline CDR1 reads PRHDT; CDR2 reads FYEKMQ (reference sequence). Deletions cut 3 bases from V and 4 bases from J, with 12 bases between. The CDR3 nucleotides are TGTGCCAGCAGCTTCACGGGGGGCGGCACTGAAGCTTTCTTT. Its translation: CASSFTGGGTEAFF.

This chain links TRBV5-1 with TRBJ2-1; 9 nucleotides line up with TRBD2. The CDR3 extends over 16 amino acids. V shed 0 bases, J shed 8 bases, and the junction held 9 bases outside the gene matches. CDR1 is SGHRS, CDR2 YFSETQ, per germline. CDR3 sequence reads: CASSLARAGGRDEQFF. Here the CDR3 DNA reads TGCGCCAGCAGCTTGGCCAGAGCGGGGGGTAGAGATGAGCAGTTCTTC.

The chain carries TRBV18 and TRBJ2-3, with 7 bases fitting TRBD1. The CDR3 runs 15 residues. Germline CDR1 reads KGHSH; CDR2 reads LQKENI. With 3 bases clipped from V and 4 bases from J, the junction kept 7 bases outside the gene matches. Here the CDR3 reads CASSPKLDRPDTQYF. The CDR3 nucleotides are TGTGCCAGCTCACCGAAACTGGACAGGCCAGATACGCAGTATTTT.

A note on this clone: Mismatch with germline at one junction end may stem from a read error. The chain links TRBV15 to TRBJ2-1, with 13 bases that match TRBD2. The CDR3 is 13 residues long. Germline assignment: CDR1 LNHNV and CDR2 YYDKDF (reference sequence). CDR3 sequence: CATSSARTSGRLF. As DNA, the CDR3 is TGTGCCACCAGCAGTGCCCGGACTAGCGGGAGACTCTTC.

The CDR3 sequence: CASSITGNTEAFF. CDR3 in DNA: TGTGCCAGCAGTATCACAGGGAACACTGAAGCTTTCTTT. The rearrangement links TRBV27 to TRBJ1-1; tentatively, D is TRBD1 (5 bases). Looked up from germline, CDR1 is MNHEY and CDR2 is SMNVEV (reference sequence). Between the trimmed V and J ends, which lost 5 bases and 1 base, there was a span of 8 bases. This CDR3 contains 13 residues.

The J gene is TRBJ2-5, the V gene TRBV18; 15 positions match TRBD2. The end of the DNA is better explained by TRBJ2-7, so the J call may be wrong. The CDR3 has 16 amino acids. Germline V gene data show CDR1 as KGHSH and CDR2 as LQKENI. CDR3 nucleotide sequence: TGTGCCAGCTCACCCGGGACTAGCGGGAGGAACTACGAGCAGTACTTC. This codes for CASSPGTSGRNYEQYF.

The V and J genes are TRBV27 and TRBJ1-6; D is possibly TRBD1 (5 bases). V was clipped by 6 bases and J by 5 bases, with 14 bases between them. Germline V lookup: CDR1 MNHEY, CDR2 SMNVEV (reference sequence). The CDR3 is 15 residues long. CDR3 DNA: TGTGCCAGCAGACACCAGGGCATCCATAATTCACCCCTCCACTTT. It yields the protein CASRHQGIHNSPLHF.

The gene calls are TRBV9 and TRBJ1-3, with D tentatively TRBD1 (5 bases). This CDR3 region has 16 residues. Per the germline V gene, CDR1 is SGDLS and CDR2 is YYNGEE. V lost 0 bases to trimming and J lost 4 bases, with 14 bases between them. Here the CDR3 DNA reads TGTGCCAGCAGCGTAGCACAGGCTTCTTCGGGAAACACCATATATTTT. It is translated as CASSVAQASSGNTIYF.

The chain couples TRBV28 to TRBJ1-2, with TRBD1 matching 7 bases. The V gene end was trimmed by 9 bases and the J gene end by 5 bases; junction bases not matched to a gene: 6. CDR1 is MDHEN, CDR2 SYDVKM, per germline. CDR3 size: 12 residues. In nucleotides, the CDR3 is TGTGCCAGTTCCGGGACAGAGTATGGCTACACCTTC. Translated, it gives CASSGTEYGYTF.

This chain links TRBV28 with TRBJ2-3, with 8 nucleotides matching TRBD2. CDR1 and CDR2 (germline): MDHEN, SYDVKM. J was trimmed by 7 bases and V by 4 bases; bases with no gene match: 16. The CDR3 has 17 residues. The CDR3 spells CASSSPTTGTRSYTQYF. The CDR3 DNA reads TGTGCCAGCAGTTCACCGACGACGGGGACTAGAAGTTATACGCAGTATTTT.

This chain links TRBV5-5 with TRBJ2-7, with 8 bases fitting TRBD1. J gave up 7 bases and V 2 bases, and 8 bases lay outside the gene matches. The germline V gene has CDR1 SGHKS and CDR2 YYEKEE (reference sequence). The CDR3 is made up of 14 amino acids. CDR3 nucleotides: TGTGCCAGCAGCTTAACAGGGGGATGGAGGGAGCAGTACTTC. The encoded protein is CASSLTGGWREQYF.

The rearrangement joins TRBV7-9 to TRBJ1-1, with TRBD1 identical over 9 bases. Germline CDR1 is SEHNR and CDR2 is FQNEAQ (reference sequence). The CDR3 covers 15 residues. V was clipped by 5 bases and J by 4 bases; unmatched bases: 8. CDR3 sequence (DNA): TGTGCCAGCAGCGAGCTACAGGGGGCCGGCACTGAAGCTTTCTTT. It codes for CASSELQGAGTEAFF.

This clone was observed a handful of times. The chain couples TRBV7-2 to TRBJ2-1; 7 positions match TRBD2. The CDR3 sequence is 16 residues long. Losses at the gene ends were 5 bases for V and 7 bases for J; bases not matched to a gene: 14. Germline lookup yields CDR1 SGHTA and CDR2 FQGNSA. CDR3 sequence: CASSLVMGQGGNEQFF. The CDR3 bases are TGTGCCAGCAGCCTGGTGATGGGGCAGGGAGGGAATGAGCAGTTCTTC.

V and J are TRBV10-2 and TRBJ2-7; perhaps TRBD1 as D (6 bases). The CDR3 contains 14 residues. V shed 6 bases and J shed 0 bases, with 12 bases lying between them. Germline CDR1 is WSHSY and CDR2 is SAAADI. The DNA for the CDR3 is TGCGCCAGCAGGGTGGGGGCGTACTCCTACGAGCAGTACTTC. Its translation: CASRVGAYSYEQYF.